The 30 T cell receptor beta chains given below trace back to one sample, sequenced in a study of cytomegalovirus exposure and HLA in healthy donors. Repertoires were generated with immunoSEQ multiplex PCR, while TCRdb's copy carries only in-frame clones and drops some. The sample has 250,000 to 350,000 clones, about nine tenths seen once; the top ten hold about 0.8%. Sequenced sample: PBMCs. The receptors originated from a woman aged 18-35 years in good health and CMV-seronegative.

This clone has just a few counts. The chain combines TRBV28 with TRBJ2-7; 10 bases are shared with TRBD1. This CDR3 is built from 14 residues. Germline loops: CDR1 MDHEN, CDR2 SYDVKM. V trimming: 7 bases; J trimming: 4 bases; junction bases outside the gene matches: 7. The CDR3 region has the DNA TGTGCCAGCACCCCGGGACAGGGGATATACGAGCAGTACTTC. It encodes CASTPGQGIYEQYF.

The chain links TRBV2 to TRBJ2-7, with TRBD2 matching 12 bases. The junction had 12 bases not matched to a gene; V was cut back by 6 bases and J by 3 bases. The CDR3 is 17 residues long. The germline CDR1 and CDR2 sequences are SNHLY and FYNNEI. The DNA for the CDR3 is TGTGCCAGCAGCCCCAAGTTACTAGCGGGAGGTTTCTACGAGCAGTACTTC. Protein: CASSPKLLAGGFYEQYF.

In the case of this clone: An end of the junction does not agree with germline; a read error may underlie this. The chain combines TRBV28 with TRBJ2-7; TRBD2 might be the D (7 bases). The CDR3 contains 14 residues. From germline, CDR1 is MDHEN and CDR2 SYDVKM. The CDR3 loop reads CASSNGRGRSGNTF. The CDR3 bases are TGTGCCAGCAGTAATGGCAGGGGAAGGAGCGGGAACACTTTC. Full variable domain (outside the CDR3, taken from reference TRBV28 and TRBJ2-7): DVKVTQSSRYLVKRTGEKVFLECVQDMDHENMFWYRQDPGLGLRLIYFSYDVKMKEKGDIPEGYSVSREKKERFSLILESASTNQTSMYLCASSNGRGRSGNTFGPGTRLTVT.

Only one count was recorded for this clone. The CDR3 sequence is CAIRAGGLSGANVLTF. DNA for the CDR3: TGTGCCATCAGAGCTGGGGGCCTCTCTGGGGCCAACGTCCTGACTTTC. The chain uses TRBV10-3 and TRBJ2-6, with D tentatively TRBD1 (6 bases). V lost 6 bases to trimming and J lost 0 bases, with 12 bases between them. This CDR3 is 16 amino acids long. The germline gives CDR1 ENHRY, CDR2 SYGVKD.

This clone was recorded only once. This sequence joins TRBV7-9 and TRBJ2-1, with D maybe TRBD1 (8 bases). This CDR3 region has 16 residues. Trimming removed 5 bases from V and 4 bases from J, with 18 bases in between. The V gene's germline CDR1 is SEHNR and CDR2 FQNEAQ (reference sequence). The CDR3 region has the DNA TGTGCCAGCAGCCGCGAACAGGGGGGGTATTACAATGAGCAGTTCTTC. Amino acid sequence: CASSREQGGYYNEQFF.

The DNA of the CDR3 is TGCGCCAGCAGCCTTGCCGGGACTAGCGGACGATACGAGCAGTACTTC. This encodes CASSLAGTSGRYEQYF. This chain links TRBV4-3 with TRBJ2-7, with 11 bases aligning to TRBD2. This CDR3 has 16 residues. V lost 4 bases, J lost 4 bases, and 9 bases stayed unmatched. Germline V gene sequence: CDR1 LGHNA, CDR2 YSLEER.

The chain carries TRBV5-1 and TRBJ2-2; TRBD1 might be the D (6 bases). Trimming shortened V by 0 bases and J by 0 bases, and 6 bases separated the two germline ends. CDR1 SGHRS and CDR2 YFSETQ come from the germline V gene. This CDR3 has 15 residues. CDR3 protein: CASSLEGANTGELFF. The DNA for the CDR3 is TGCGCCAGCAGCTTGGAGGGGGCGAACACCGGGGAGCTGTTTTTT. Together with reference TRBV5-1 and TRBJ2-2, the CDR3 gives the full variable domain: KAGVTQTPRYLIKTRGQQVTLSCSPISGHRSVSWYQQTPGQGLQFLFEYFSETQRNKGNFPGRFSGRQFSNSRSEMNVSTLELGDSALYLCASSLEGANTGELFFGEGSRLTVL.

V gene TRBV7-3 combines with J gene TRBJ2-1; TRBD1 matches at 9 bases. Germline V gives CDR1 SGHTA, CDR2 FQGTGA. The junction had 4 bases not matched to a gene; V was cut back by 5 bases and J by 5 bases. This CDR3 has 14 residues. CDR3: CASSAGTGNNEQFF. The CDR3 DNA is TGTGCCAGCAGCGCCGGGACAGGGAACAATGAGCAGTTCTTC.

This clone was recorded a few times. The CDR3 coding sequence is TGCGCCAGCAGCCAAGTATGGGCAGGGCCTAACTATGGCTACACCTTC. This sequence encodes CASSQVWAGPNYGYTF. The chain has TRBV4-1 and TRBJ1-2; maybe TRBD1 (5 bases). Per germline, CDR1 MGHRA and CDR2 YSYEKL. This CDR3 region has 16 residues. The V gene lost 1 base and the J gene lost 0 bases, with 12 bases spanning the gap.

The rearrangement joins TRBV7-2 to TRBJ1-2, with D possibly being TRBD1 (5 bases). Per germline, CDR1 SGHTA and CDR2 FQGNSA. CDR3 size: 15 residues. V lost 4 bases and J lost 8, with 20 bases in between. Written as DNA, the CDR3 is TGTGCCAGCAGCTACTCGGGGGACGGTGCGAGCGGCTACACCTTC. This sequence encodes CASSYSGDGASGYTF.

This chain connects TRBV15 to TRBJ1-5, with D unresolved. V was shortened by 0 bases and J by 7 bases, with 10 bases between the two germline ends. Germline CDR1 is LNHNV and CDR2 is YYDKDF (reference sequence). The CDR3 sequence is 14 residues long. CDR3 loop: CATSRDAEVQPQHF. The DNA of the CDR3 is TGTGCCACCAGCAGAGATGCCGAGGTCCAGCCCCAGCATTTT.

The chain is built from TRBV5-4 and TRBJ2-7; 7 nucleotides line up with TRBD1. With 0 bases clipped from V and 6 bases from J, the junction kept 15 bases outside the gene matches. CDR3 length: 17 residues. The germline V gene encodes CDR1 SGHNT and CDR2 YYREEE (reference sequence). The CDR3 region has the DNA TGTGCCAGCAGCTTGGTGGCTGGCCAGGGGACAGCGGCCGAGCAGTACTTC. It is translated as CASSLVAGQGTAAEQYF. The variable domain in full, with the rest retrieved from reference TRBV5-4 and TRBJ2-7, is ETGVTQSPTHLIKTRGQQVTLRCSSQSGHNTVSWYQQALGQGPQFIFQYYREEENGRGNFPPRFSGLQFPNYSSELNVNALELDDSALYLCASSLVAGQGTAAEQYFGPGTRLTVT.

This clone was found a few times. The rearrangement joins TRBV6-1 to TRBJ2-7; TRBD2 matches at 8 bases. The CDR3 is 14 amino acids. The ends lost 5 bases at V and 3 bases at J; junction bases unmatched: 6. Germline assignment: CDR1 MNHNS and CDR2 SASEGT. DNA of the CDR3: TGTGCCAGCAGTATACCGGGACTAGACTACGAGCAGTACTTC. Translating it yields CASSIPGLDYEQYF.

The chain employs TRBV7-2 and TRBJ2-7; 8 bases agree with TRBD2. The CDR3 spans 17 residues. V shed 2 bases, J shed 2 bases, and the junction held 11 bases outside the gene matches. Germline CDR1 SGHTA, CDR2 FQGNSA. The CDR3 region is CASSLSSGGLTPYEQYF. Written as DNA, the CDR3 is TGTGCCAGCAGCTTATCCAGCGGGGGACTTACTCCCTACGAGCAGTACTTC.

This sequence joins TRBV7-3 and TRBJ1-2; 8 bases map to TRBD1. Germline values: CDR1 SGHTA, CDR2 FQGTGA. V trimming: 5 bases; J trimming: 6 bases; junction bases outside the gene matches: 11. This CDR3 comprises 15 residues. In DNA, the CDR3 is TGTGCCAGCAGCCCCCAACCGACAGGGGAGGATGGCTACACCTTC. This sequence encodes CASSPQPTGEDGYTF.

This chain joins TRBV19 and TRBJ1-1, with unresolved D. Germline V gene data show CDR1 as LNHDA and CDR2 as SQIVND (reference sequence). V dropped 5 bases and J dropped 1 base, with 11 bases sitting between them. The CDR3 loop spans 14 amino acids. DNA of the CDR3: TGTGCCAGTAGTCTTGGTCCAGGGAACACTGAAGCTTTCTTT. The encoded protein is CASSLGPGNTEAFF.

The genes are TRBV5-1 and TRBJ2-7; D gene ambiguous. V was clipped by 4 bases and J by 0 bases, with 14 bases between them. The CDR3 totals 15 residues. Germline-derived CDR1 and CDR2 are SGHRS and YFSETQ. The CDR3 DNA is TGCGCCAGCAGCCCGAGTTTCCCGAGCTCCTACGAGCAGTACTTC. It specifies CASSPSFPSSYEQYF.

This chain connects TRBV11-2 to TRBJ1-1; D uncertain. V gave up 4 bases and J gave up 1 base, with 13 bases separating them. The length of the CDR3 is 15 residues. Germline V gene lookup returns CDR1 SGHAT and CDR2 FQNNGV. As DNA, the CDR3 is TGTGCCAGCAGCTCCCCATTTCGCAGGAACACTGAAGCTTTCTTT. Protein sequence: CASSSPFRRNTEAFF. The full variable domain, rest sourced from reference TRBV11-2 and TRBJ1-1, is EAGVAQSPRYKIIEKRQSVAFWCNPISGHATLYWYQQILGQGPKLLIQFQNNGVVDDSQLPKDRFSAERLKGVDSTLKIQPAKLEDSAVYLCASSSPFRRNTEAFFGQGTRLTVV.

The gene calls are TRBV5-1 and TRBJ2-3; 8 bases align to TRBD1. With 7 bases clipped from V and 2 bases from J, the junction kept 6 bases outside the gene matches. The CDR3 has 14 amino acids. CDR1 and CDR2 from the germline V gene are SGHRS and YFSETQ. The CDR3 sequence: CASYPQGATDTQYF. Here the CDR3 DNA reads TGCGCCAGCTACCCCCAGGGGGCCACAGATACGCAGTATTTT.

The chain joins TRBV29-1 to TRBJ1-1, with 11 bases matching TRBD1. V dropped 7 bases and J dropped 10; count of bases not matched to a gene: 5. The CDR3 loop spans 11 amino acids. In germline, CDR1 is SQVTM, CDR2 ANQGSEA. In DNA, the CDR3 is TGCAGCGGGACAGGGGGCAACGGAGCTTTCTTT. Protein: CSGTGGNGAFF.

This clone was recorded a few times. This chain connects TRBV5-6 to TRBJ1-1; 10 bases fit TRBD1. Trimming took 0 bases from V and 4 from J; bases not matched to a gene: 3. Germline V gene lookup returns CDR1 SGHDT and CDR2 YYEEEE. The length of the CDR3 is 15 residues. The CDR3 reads CASSLGQGAFTEAFF. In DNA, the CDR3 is TGTGCCAGCAGCTTGGGACAGGGGGCATTCACTGAAGCTTTCTTT.

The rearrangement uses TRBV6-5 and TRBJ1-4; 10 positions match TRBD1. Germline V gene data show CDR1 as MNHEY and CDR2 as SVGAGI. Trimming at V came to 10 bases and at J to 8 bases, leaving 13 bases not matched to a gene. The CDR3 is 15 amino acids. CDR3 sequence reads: CATGGTGTGEEKLFF. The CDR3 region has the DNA TGTGCCACTGGGGGGACCGGGACAGGGGAGGAAAAACTGTTTTTT.

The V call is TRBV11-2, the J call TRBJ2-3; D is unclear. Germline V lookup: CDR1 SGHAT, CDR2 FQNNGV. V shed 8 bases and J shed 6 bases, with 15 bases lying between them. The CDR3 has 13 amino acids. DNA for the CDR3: TGTGCCAGCCAAAATACTGGTACGGATACGCAGTATTTT. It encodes CASQNTGTDTQYF.

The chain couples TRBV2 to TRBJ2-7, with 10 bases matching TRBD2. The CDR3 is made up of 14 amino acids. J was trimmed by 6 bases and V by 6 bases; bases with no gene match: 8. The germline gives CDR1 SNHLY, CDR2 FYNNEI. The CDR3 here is CASRYLAGGSEQYF. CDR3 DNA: TGTGCCAGCAGGTATTTAGCGGGAGGCTCCGAGCAGTACTTC. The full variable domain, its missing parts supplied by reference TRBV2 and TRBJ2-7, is EPEVTQTPSHQVTQMGQEVILRCVPISNHLYFYWYRQILGQKVEFLVSFYNNEISEKSEIFDDQFSVERPDGSNFTLKIRSTKLEDSAMYFCASRYLAGGSEQYFGPGTRLTVT.

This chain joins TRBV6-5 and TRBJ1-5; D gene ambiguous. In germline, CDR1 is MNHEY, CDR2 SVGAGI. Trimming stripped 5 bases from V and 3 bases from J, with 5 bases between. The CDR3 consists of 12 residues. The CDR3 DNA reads TGTGCCAGCAGTAACACCAATCAGCCCCAGCATTTT. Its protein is CASSNTNQPQHF.

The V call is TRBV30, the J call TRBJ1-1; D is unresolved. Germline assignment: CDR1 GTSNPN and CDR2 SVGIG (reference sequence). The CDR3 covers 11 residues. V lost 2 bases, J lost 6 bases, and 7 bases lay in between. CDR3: CAWSRGPEAFF. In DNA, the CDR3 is TGTGCCTGGAGTAGAGGGCCTGAAGCTTTCTTT.

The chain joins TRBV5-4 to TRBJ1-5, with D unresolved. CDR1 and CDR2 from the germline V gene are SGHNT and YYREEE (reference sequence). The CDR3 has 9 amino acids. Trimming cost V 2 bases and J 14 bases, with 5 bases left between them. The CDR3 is CASSFFKHF. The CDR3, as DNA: TGTGCCAGCAGCTTTTTCAAGCATTTT.

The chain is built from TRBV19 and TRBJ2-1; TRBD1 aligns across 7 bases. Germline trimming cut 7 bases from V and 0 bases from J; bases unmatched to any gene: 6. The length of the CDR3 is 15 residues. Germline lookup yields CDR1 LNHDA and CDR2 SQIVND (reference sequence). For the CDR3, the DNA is TGTGCCAGTACCCCACGGGACAGCTCCTACAATGAGCAGTTCTTC. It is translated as CASTPRDSSYNEQFF.

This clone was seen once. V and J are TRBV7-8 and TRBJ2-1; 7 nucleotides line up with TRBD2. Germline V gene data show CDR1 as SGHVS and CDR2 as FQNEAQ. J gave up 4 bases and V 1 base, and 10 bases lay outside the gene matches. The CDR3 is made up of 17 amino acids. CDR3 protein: CASSLGGAGAGYNEQFF. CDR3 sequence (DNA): TGTGCCAGCAGCTTAGGTGGGGCGGGAGCGGGGTACAATGAGCAGTTCTTC. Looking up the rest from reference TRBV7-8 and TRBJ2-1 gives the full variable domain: GAGVSQSPRYKVAKRGQDVALRCDPISGHVSLFWYQQALGQGPEFLTYFQNEAQLDKSGLPSDRFFAERPEGSVSTLKIQRTQQEDSAVYLCASSLGGAGAGYNEQFFGPGTRLTVL.

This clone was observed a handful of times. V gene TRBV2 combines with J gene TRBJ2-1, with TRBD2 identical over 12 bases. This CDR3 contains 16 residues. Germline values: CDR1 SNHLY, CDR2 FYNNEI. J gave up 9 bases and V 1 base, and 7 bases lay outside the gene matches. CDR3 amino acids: CASSEELAGGSVEQFF. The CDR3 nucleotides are TGTGCCAGCAGTGAAGAACTAGCGGGAGGTTCTGTTGAGCAGTTCTTC.